The 14 T cell receptor beta chains listed next were all sequenced from one sample in a study of blood T cell repertoires in COVID-19. TCRdb's table, derived via immunoSEQ multiplex PCR, lists solely in-frame clones and lacks some. This table has 35,000 to 50,000 clones, 87% appearing once. Sequencing was performed on peripheral blood. The origin of the receptors is a woman aged 80 or older with active COVID-19.

This sequence joins TRBV7-2 and TRBJ1-1, with D unclear. This CDR3 spans 15 amino acids. Germline CDR1 is SGHTA and CDR2 is FQGNSA. V dropped 2 bases and J dropped 1 base, with 11 bases sitting between them. The CDR3 DNA reads as TGTGCCAGCAGCTTAATCCTGGGCTCGAACACTGAAGCTTTCTTT. Protein: CASSLILGSNTEAFF.

The V and J genes are TRBV29-1 and TRBJ1-6, with 7 nucleotides matching TRBD1. This CDR3 has 13 amino acids. CDR1 and CDR2 (germline): SQVTM, ANQGSEA. V lost 5 bases to trimming and J lost 8 bases; unmatched junction nucleotides: 6. Here the CDR3 DNA reads TGCAGCGTTCGGTTCAGGGGGGATTCACCCCTCCACTTT. Translated: CSVRFRGDSPLHF.

The genes are TRBV10-1 and TRBJ1-6, with a weak D call TRBD1 (5 bases). In germline, CDR1 is WNHNN, CDR2 SYGVQD (reference sequence). The CDR3 length is 15 residues. V dropped 2 bases and J dropped 10 bases, with 15 bases sitting between them. The CDR3 here is CASSERAGRNSPLHF. Written as DNA, the CDR3 is TGCGCCAGCAGTGAGAGAGCAGGGAGGAACTCACCCCTCCACTTT.

This clone occurred once. The chain carries TRBV19 and TRBJ1-1, with 9 bases that match TRBD1. The J segment lost 4 bases and the V segment lost 4 bases, leaving 7 bases of the junction unmatched. Germline loops: CDR1 LNHDA, CDR2 SQIVND (reference sequence). This CDR3 is 15 amino acids long. The CDR3 DNA follows: TGTGCCAGTAGTACCGGGACAGGGAGAGGCACTGAAGCTTTCTTT. Protein: CASSTGTGRGTEAFF. Using reference TRBV19 and TRBJ1-1 for the parts outside the CDR3, the full variable domain is DGGITQSPKYLFRKEGQNVTLSCEQNLNHDAMYWYRQDPGQGLRLIYYSQIVNDFQKGDIAEGYSVSREKKESFPLTVTSAQKNPTAFYLCASSTGTGRGTEAFFGQGTRLTVV.

V gene TRBV3-1 (or the pseudogene TRBV3-2) combines with J gene TRBJ2-5; D unresolved. The germline CDR1 and CDR2 sequences are LGHDT and YNNKEL (reference sequence). This CDR3 contains 12 residues. V dropped 1 base and J dropped 5 bases, with 5 bases sitting between them. For the CDR3, the DNA is TGTGCCAGCAGCCAAGCTTTGGAGACCCAGTACTTC. This sequence encodes CASSQALETQYF.

J is TRBJ1-2 and V is TRBV7-8; 7 nucleotides align to TRBD1. The germline V gene has CDR1 SGHVS and CDR2 FQNEAQ. The CDR3 covers 15 residues. V shed 4 bases and J 5 bases; nucleotides not matched to a gene: 10. CDR3 residues: CASSSTKGALYGYTF. CDR3 DNA sequence: TGTGCCAGCAGCTCTACCAAGGGGGCCCTATATGGCTACACCTTC.

The chain uses TRBV3-1 (or the pseudogene TRBV3-2) and TRBJ2-3; tentative D call: TRBD1 (5 bases). Trimming took off 1 base at V and 3 bases at J, with 11 bases between the two ends. This CDR3 spans 15 amino acids. Germline V gene data show CDR1 as LGHDT and CDR2 as YNNKEL (reference sequence). Written as DNA, the CDR3 is TGTGCCAGCAGCCAAGGGCAGGGCGAGACAGATACGCAGTATTTT. This translates into CASSQGQGETDTQYF.

V and J are TRBV30 and TRBJ1-1; D possibly corresponds to TRBD1 (6 bases). The germline CDR1 and CDR2 sequences are GTSNPN and SVGIG (reference sequence). V was trimmed by 3 bases and J by 0 bases, leaving 11 bases between them. CDR3 length: 14 amino acids. The CDR3 DNA reads TGTGCCTGGAGATCACAGGGTCTGAACACTGAAGCTTTCTTT. Protein sequence: CAWRSQGLNTEAFF.

By share of the sample, this clone is medium-sized. The chain is built from TRBV19 and TRBJ1-5; unclear D gene. Germline CDR1 is LNHDA and CDR2 is SQIVND (reference sequence). The CDR3 is 15 amino acids. Trimming took 3 bases from V and 2 from J, leaving 11 bases between them. The CDR3 loop reads CASSIREYGNQPQHF. In DNA, the CDR3 is TGTGCCAGTAGTATTCGGGAATATGGCAATCAGCCCCAGCATTTT.

V gene TRBV28 combines with J gene TRBJ2-2; D uncertain. V lost 3 bases and J 6 bases, leaving 5 bases between the germline ends. The CDR3 extends over 12 amino acids. In germline, CDR1 is MDHEN, CDR2 SYDVKM. CDR3 amino acids: CASSFISGELFF. In nucleotides, the CDR3 is TGTGCCAGCAGTTTTATTTCCGGGGAGCTGTTTTTT.

The chain uses TRBV5-4 and TRBJ2-6, with 8 bases aligning to TRBD2. Unmatched junction bases numbered 6, after V lost 4 bases and J lost 0 bases. The CDR3 has 17 amino acids. Germline V lookup: CDR1 SGHNT, CDR2 YYREEE (reference sequence). CDR3 region: CASSPRLANSGANVLTF. The CDR3 DNA reads as TGTGCCAGCAGCCCTAGACTAGCGAACTCTGGGGCCAACGTCCTGACTTTC.

The V gene is TRBV28, the J gene TRBJ2-7; D uncertain. V dropped 5 bases and J dropped 3 bases, with 8 bases sitting between them. This CDR3 spans 12 amino acids. The germline V gene encodes CDR1 MDHEN and CDR2 SYDVKM. The CDR3 nucleotides read TGTGCCAGCAGTACCAATAGCTACGAGCAGTACTTC. Its translation: CASSTNSYEQYF.

The chain employs TRBV18 and TRBJ2-1, with 8 bases fitting TRBD2. The CDR3 spans 17 residues. Losses at the gene ends were 4 bases for V and 8 bases for J; bases not matched to a gene: 16. Germline V gene data show CDR1 as KGHSH and CDR2 as LQKENI. CDR3 coding DNA: TGTGCCAGCTCACTTCTTCTCGCGGGGGGCCGGGGCGATGAGCAGTTCTTC. Translated, it gives CASSLLLAGGRGDEQFF.

This chain connects TRBV6-2 or TRBV6-3 to TRBJ2-7; 9 bases agree with TRBD1. Losses at the gene ends were 5 bases for V and 3 bases for J; bases not matched to a gene: 8. The CDR3 totals 15 residues. Germline CDR1 is MNHEY and CDR2 is SVGEGT. The CDR3 here is CASSDTGTGIYEQYF. The CDR3 nucleotides are TGTGCCAGCAGTGACACCGGGACAGGGATCTACGAGCAGTACTTC.